A single sample gave rise to the 25 T cell receptor beta chains below, sequenced in a study of cytotoxic CD8 clonotypes in ibrutinib-treated CLL. Clones were read by immunoSEQ multiplex PCR, and TCRdb kept only the in-frame ones, dropping some. This table holds around 300,000 clones, about 80% found once. The material sequenced was PBMCs, taken before ibrutinib treatment. These receptors were obtained from a human donor with chronic lymphocytic leukemia.

The rearrangement uses TRBV11-1 and TRBJ2-7, with D unresolved. CDR3 size: 14 residues. The germline V and J ends were trimmed by 1 base and 3 bases, with 10 bases remaining between them. CDR1 is SGHAT, CDR2 FQDESV, per germline (reference sequence). The CDR3 DNA sequence: TGTGCCAGCAGCTTAGACGAAGTGGGCTACGAGCAGTACTTC. Amino acid sequence: CASSLDEVGYEQYF.

The rearrangement links TRBV7-7 to TRBJ2-1; 12 bases line up with TRBD2. Germline CDR1 SSHAT, CDR2 FNYEAQ (reference sequence). This CDR3 region has 17 residues. V lost 4 bases to trimming and J lost 4 bases; unmatched junction nucleotides: 8. This chain's CDR3 is CASSSLPGTSGYNEQFF. DNA for the CDR3: TGTGCCAGCAGCTCCCTCCCCGGGACTAGCGGGTACAATGAGCAGTTCTTC.

The V gene is TRBV28, the J gene TRBJ1-1; D might be TRBD1 (6 bases). Germline loops: CDR1 MDHEN, CDR2 SYDVKM. The ends were cut back, 3 bases at V and 8 bases at J, with 7 bases in the middle. The CDR3 runs 11 residues. The CDR3 DNA follows: TGTGCCAGCAGTTTGGGGGCGGAAGCTTTCTTT. This gives the protein CASSLGAEAFF.

The J gene is TRBJ1-5, the V gene TRBV7-2; D is undetermined. The V and J ends lost 1 base and 2 bases respectively, with 9 bases between them. The germline V gene encodes CDR1 SGHTA and CDR2 FQGNSA. CDR3 length equals 15 residues. The CDR3 region is CASSLVLGGNQPQHF. DNA for the CDR3: TGTGCCAGCAGCTTAGTTCTGGGTGGCAATCAGCCCCAGCATTTT.

The chain combines TRBV5-1 with TRBJ2-3; TRBD2 might be the D (6 bases). The CDR3 sequence is 14 residues long. The germline V gene has CDR1 SGHRS and CDR2 YFSETQ. V shed 4 bases and J shed 3 bases, with 12 bases lying between them. The CDR3 nucleotides read TGCGCCAGCAGCGTTACGGGAGAAACAGATACGCAGTATTTT. Translated, it gives CASSVTGETDTQYF.

This clone was seen a single time. J is TRBJ2-7 and V is TRBV7-2; D may be TRBD2 (6 bases). CDR1 and CDR2 (germline): SGHTA, FQGNSA. V was trimmed by 5 bases and J by 4 bases, leaving 9 bases between them. The CDR3 sequence is 12 residues long. In nucleotides, the CDR3 is TGTGCCAGCAGCAGCCGGGGGTACGAGCAGTACTTC. Protein: CASSSRGYEQYF.

The chain employs TRBV30 and TRBJ2-7, with a tentative D call TRBD1 (6 bases). The CDR3 contains 14 residues. The V gene's germline CDR1 is GTSNPN and CDR2 SVGIG (reference sequence). The germline V and J ends were trimmed by 2 bases and 2 bases, with 13 bases remaining between them. DNA for the CDR3: TGTGCCTGGAGTATTGGGGGCACCACCTACGAGCAGTACTTC. Translation: CAWSIGGTTYEQYF.

This clone has only a few counts. The chain employs TRBV7-6 and TRBJ2-1; the D is unclear. Trimming pared 5 bases from V and 5 bases from J, leaving 10 bases between. The V gene's germline CDR1 is SGHVS and CDR2 FNYEAQ. This CDR3 region has 13 residues. The CDR3 DNA reads TGTGCCAGCAGCCCCGGACCTCACAATGAGCAGTTCTTC. Translation: CASSPGPHNEQFF.

CDR3 nucleotides: TGCGCCACAACCTCCGACAGGGTAAATCAGCCCCAGCATTTT. Its protein is CATTSDRVNQPQHF. This chain uses TRBV10-2 with TRBJ1-5, with 7 bases that match TRBD1. V was pared by 10 bases and J by 4 bases, with 10 bases of the junction left unmatched. The CDR3 consists of 14 residues. Germline V lookup: CDR1 WSHSY, CDR2 SAAADI.

A few counts support this clone. The chain has TRBV7-9 and TRBJ2-1, with D perhaps TRBD1 or TRBD2 (5 bases each). Trimming took off 4 bases at V and 15 bases at J, with 25 bases between the two ends. From germline, CDR1 is SEHNR and CDR2 FQNEAQ (reference sequence). The CDR3 is 15 amino acids. The CDR3 region has the DNA TGTGCCAGCAGCTCCCCGGGAACGGGGCCTATCGTGTTGTTCTTC. Translation gives CASSSPGTGPIVLFF.

The J gene is TRBJ2-3, the V gene TRBV12-1; the table's TRBD1 call for D was not verified on the DNA. TRBV12-1 is an annotated pseudogene. The CDR3 runs 13 residues. The DNA for the CDR3 is TGTGCCAGCAGGGTACAGGGGATAGATACGCAGTATTTT. Translating it yields CASRVQGIDTQYF.

V and J are TRBV19 and TRBJ1-1, with 10 bases that match TRBD1. Germline CDR1 is LNHDA and CDR2 is SQIVND (reference sequence). This CDR3 contains 19 residues. J was trimmed by 0 bases and V by 6 bases; bases with no gene match: 16. The chain's CDR3 is CASRKFGTGDSGVNTEAFF. CDR3 in DNA: TGTGCCAGTAGAAAATTCGGGACAGGGGATTCAGGGGTGAACACTGAAGCTTTCTTT. Using reference TRBV19 and TRBJ1-1 for the parts outside the CDR3, the full variable domain is DGGITQSPKYLFRKEGQNVTLSCEQNLNHDAMYWYRQDPGQGLRLIYYSQIVNDFQKGDIAEGYSVSREKKESFPLTVTSAQKNPTAFYLCASRKFGTGDSGVNTEAFFGQGTRLTVV.

This chain connects TRBV5-6 to TRBJ1-1; D gene ambiguous. The CDR3 extends over 13 amino acids. Germline V gives CDR1 SGHDT, CDR2 YYEEEE. The V end was cut by 4 bases, the J end by 4 bases, with 11 bases between. CDR3 in amino acids: CASSQLGSTEAFF. The CDR3 nucleotides are TGTGCCAGCAGCCAACTAGGGAGCACTGAAGCTTTCTTT.

This chain connects TRBV27 to TRBJ2-1; D is unresolved. Germline V CDR1 and CDR2: MNHEY, SMNVEV (reference sequence). V dropped 3 bases and J dropped 8 bases, with 14 bases sitting between them. This CDR3 region has 14 residues. CDR3 region: CASSLDPRSHEQFF. The DNA of the CDR3 is TGTGCCAGCAGTTTGGACCCACGAAGCCATGAGCAGTTCTTC.

The V and J genes are TRBV5-1 and TRBJ2-3, with TRBD2 matching 10 bases. Germline CDR1 SGHRS, CDR2 YFSETQ. The CDR3 totals 15 residues. V was pared by 4 bases and J by 2 bases, with 4 bases of the junction left unmatched. In DNA form, the CDR3 reads TGCGCCAGCAGCGGAAGCGGGAGGGACACAGATACGCAGTATTTT. It yields the protein CASSGSGRDTDTQYF.

The chain is built from TRBV10-3 and TRBJ1-2; the match to TRBD1 covers 9 bases. In germline, CDR1 is ENHRY, CDR2 SYGVKD. V lost 0 bases and J lost 6; bases outside the gene matches: 2. The CDR3 has 14 residues. CDR3 in DNA: TGTGCCATCAGTGAGTCCCGGGACAGGGATGGCTACACCTTC. It translates to CAISESRDRDGYTF.

The rearrangement links TRBV7-3 to TRBJ2-7; possible D gene TRBD1, 6 bases. The CDR3 contains 13 residues. Trimming cost V 5 bases and J 1 base, with 9 bases left between them. CDR1 is SGHTA and CDR2 is FQGTGA in the germline V gene. The CDR3 sequence: CASSRDISYEQYF. The CDR3 DNA sequence: TGTGCCAGCAGCCGGGACATTTCCTACGAGCAGTACTTC.

The chain joins TRBV15 to TRBJ2-1, with TRBD2 identical over 8 bases. V lost 1 base, J lost 10 bases, and 3 bases stayed unmatched. The CDR3 has 13 amino acids. Germline loops: CDR1 LNHNV, CDR2 YYDKDF (reference sequence). This chain's CDR3 is CATSRVVAGEQFF. CDR3 nucleotide sequence: TGTGCCACCAGCAGAGTTGTAGCGGGAGAGCAGTTCTTC.

V usage is TRBV18 and J usage is TRBJ1-5; TRBD1 might be the D (5 bases). V gave up 4 bases and J gave up 2 bases, with 6 bases separating them. The CDR3 has 13 amino acids. CDR1 is KGHSH, CDR2 LQKENI, per germline. CDR3 amino acids: CASSRGGNQPQHF. The CDR3 DNA sequence: TGTGCCAGCTCACGAGGGGGCAATCAGCCCCAGCATTTT.

The genes are TRBV19 and TRBJ2-7; D may be TRBD1 (7 bases). The CDR3 spans 15 residues. V was shortened by 3 bases and J by 5 bases, with 17 bases between the two germline ends. CDR1 is LNHDA and CDR2 is SQIVND in the germline V gene (reference sequence). The CDR3 nucleotides read TGTGCCAGTAGTATGGAAGGGACAGCGGGCCACGAGCAGTACTTC. Its translation: CASSMEGTAGHEQYF.

The chain joins TRBV9 to TRBJ2-1; D is perhaps TRBD2 (6 bases). The length of the CDR3 is 17 residues. V was shortened by 4 bases and J by 2 bases, with 19 bases between the two germline ends. CDR1 SGDLS and CDR2 YYNGEE come from the germline V gene. In DNA form, the CDR3 reads TGTGCCAGCAGCCAAGCTGTGTCTAGCGTAGCCTACAATGAGCAGTTCTTC. Translated: CASSQAVSSVAYNEQFF.

V usage is TRBV4-1 and J usage is TRBJ2-4, with 7 bases identical to TRBD2. The CDR3 covers 17 residues. Germline V gene sequence: CDR1 MGHRA, CDR2 YSYEKL. The V gene end was trimmed by 0 bases and the J gene end by 7 bases; junction bases not matched to a gene: 12. The CDR3 DNA reads TGCGCCAGCAGCCAAGATCGTGGTCAGCGGGACGGGAACATTCAGTACTTC. Translated, it gives CASSQDRGQRDGNIQYF.

The chain is built from TRBV4-1 and TRBJ1-4; tentative D call: TRBD1 (5 bases). The CDR3 sequence is 15 residues long. Germline V lookup: CDR1 MGHRA, CDR2 YSYEKL. V lost 7 bases to trimming and J lost 6 bases, with 18 bases between them. The CDR3 loop is CASKMGPLIDEKLFF. The DNA of the CDR3 is TGCGCCAGCAAAATGGGACCGCTCATTGATGAAAAACTGTTTTTT.

The chain uses TRBV2 and TRBJ2-2; D is possibly TRBD2 (5 bases). CDR3 length equals 15 residues. V gave up 2 bases and J gave up 4 bases, with 11 bases separating them. The germline gives CDR1 SNHLY, CDR2 FYNNEI. The chain's CDR3 is CASSERVASTGELFF. CDR3 DNA: TGTGCCAGCAGTGAAAGGGTAGCGAGCACCGGGGAGCTGTTTTTT.

This clone was picked up one time. The chain uses TRBV5-3 and TRBJ2-7; 9 bases fit TRBD1. TRBV5-3 is designated an ORF whose function remains uncertain. The V gene end was trimmed by 3 bases and the J gene end by 5 bases; junction bases not matched to a gene: 9. This CDR3 contains 15 residues. DNA of the CDR3: TGTGCCAGAAGCTACTCCGGGACAGGGCTCAACGAGCAGTACTTC. Translating gives CARSYSGTGLNEQYF.